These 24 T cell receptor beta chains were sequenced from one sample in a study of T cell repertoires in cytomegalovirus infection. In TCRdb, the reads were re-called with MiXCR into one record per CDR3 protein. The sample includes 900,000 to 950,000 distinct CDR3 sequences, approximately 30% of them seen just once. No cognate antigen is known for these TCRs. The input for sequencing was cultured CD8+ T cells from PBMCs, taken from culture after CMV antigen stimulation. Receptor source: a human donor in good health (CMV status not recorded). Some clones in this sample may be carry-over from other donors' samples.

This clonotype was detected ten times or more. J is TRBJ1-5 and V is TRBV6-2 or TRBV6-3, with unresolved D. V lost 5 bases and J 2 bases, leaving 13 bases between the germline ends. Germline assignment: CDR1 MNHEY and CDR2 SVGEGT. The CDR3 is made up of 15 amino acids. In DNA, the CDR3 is TGTGCCAGCAGTCTTCTGGAGGGTGGCAATCAGCCCCAGCATTTT. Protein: CASSLLEGGNQPQHF.

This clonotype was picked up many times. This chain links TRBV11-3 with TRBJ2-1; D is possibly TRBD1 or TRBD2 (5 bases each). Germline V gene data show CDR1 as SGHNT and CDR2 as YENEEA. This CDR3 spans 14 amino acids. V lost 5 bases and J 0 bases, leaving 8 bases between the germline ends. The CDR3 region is CASSERGSYNEQFF. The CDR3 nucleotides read TGTGCCAGCAGCGAGAGGGGCTCCTACAATGAGCAGTTCTTC.

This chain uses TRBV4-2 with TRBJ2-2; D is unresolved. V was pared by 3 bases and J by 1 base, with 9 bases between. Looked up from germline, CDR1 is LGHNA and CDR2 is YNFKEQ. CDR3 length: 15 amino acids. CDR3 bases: TGTGCCAGCAGCCAGGGGTCAGGGAACACCGGGGAGCTGTTTTTT. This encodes CASSQGSGNTGELFF.

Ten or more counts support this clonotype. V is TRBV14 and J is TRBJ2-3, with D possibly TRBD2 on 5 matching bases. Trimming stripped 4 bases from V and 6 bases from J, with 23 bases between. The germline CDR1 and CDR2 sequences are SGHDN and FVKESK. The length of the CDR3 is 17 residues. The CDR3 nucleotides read TGTGCCAGCAGCCTAATACACGGCCACGTCGGGATCGATACGCAGTATTTT. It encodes CASSLIHGHVGIDTQYF.

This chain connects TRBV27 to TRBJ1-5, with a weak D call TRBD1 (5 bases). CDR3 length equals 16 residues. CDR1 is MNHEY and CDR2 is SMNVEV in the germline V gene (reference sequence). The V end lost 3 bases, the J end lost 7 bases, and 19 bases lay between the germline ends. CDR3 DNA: TGTGCCAGCAGTTTCATTTTTGACGGGGCGCGACAGCCCCAGCATTTT. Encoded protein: CASSFIFDGARQPQHF.

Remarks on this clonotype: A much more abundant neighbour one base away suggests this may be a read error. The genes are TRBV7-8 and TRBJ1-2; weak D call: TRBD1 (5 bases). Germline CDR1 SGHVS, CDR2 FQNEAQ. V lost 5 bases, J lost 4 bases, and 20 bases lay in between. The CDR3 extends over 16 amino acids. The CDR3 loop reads CASSIDPLGERYGYTF. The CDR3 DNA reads TGTGCCAGCAGCATAGACCCTTTGGGGGAACGCTATGGCTACACCTTC.

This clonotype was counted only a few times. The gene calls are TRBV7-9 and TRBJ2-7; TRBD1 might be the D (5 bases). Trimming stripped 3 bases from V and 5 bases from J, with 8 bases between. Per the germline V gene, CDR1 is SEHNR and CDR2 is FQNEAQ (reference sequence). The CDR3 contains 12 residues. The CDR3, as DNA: TGTGCCAGCAGCTTGGTGGGGCACGAGCAGTACGTC. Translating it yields CASSLVGHEQYV.

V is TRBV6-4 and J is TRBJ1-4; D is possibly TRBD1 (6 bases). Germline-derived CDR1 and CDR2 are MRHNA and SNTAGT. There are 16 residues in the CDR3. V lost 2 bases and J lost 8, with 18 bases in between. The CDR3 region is CASSDPTGSKGEKLFF. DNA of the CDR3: TGTGCCAGCAGTGACCCGACAGGTTCTAAGGGGGAAAAACTGTTTTTT.

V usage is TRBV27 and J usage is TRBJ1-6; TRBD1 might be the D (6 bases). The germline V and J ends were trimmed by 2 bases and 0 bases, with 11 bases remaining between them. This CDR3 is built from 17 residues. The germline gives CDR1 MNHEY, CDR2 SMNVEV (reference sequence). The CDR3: CASSLLQGFSYNSPLHF. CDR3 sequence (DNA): TGTGCCAGCAGTTTACTTCAGGGGTTCTCCTATAATTCACCCCTCCACTTT.

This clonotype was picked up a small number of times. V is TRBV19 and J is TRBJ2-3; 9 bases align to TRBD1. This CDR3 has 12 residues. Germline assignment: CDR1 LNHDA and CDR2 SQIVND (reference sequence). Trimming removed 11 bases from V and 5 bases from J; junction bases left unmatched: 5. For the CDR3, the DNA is TGTGCCGTCACAGGGGGCTTAGATACGCAGTATTTT. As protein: CAVTGGLDTQYF.

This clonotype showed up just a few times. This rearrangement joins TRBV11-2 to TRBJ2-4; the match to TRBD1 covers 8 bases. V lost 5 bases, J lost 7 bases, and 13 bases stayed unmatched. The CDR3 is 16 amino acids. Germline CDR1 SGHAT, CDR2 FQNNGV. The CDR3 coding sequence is TGTGCCAGCAGCCTCAACAGGGGGACAGGAGGGAACATTCAGTACTTC. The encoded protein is CASSLNRGTGGNIQYF.

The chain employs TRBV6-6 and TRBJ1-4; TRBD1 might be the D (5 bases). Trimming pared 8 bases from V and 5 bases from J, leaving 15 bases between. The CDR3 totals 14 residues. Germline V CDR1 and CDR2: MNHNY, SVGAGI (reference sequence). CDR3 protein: CASATGALNEKLFF. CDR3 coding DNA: TGTGCCAGCGCGACCGGGGCTTTGAATGAAAAACTGTTTTTT.

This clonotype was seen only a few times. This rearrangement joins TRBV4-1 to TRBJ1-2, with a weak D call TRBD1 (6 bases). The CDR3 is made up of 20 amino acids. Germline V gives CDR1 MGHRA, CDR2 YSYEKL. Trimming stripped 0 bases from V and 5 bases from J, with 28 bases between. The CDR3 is CASSQDEGETGTDFIYGYTF. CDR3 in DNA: TGCGCCAGCAGCCAAGACGAGGGGGAAACCGGGACCGACTTCATATATGGCTACACCTTC.

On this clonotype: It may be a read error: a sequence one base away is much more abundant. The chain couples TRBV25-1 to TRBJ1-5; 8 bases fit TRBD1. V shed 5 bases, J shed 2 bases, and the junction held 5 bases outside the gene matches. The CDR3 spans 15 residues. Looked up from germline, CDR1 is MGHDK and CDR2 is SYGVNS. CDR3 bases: TGTGCCAGCAGTCCGGACAGGGTTGGCAATCAGCCCCAGCATTTT. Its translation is CASSPDRVGNQPQHF.

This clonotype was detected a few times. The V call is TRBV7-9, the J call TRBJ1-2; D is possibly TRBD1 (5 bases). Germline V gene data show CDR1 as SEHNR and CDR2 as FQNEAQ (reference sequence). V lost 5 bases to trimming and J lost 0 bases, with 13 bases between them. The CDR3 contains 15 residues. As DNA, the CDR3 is TGTGCCAGCAGCCCCCTGGGGGGGGCTAACTATGGCTACACCTTC. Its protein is CASSPLGGANYGYTF. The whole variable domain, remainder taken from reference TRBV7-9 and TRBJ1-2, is DTGVSQNPRHKITKRGQNVTFRCDPISEHNRLYWYRQTLGQGPEFLTYFQNEAQLEKSRLLSDRFSAERPKGSFSTLEIQRTEQGDSAMYLCASSPLGGANYGYTFGSGTRLTVV.

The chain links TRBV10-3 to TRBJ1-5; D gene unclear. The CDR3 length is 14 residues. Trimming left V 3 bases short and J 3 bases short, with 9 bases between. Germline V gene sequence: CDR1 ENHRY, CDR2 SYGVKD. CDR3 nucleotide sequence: TGTGCCATCAGTGACGACAAATACAATCAGCCCCAGCATTTT. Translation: CAISDDKYNQPQHF.

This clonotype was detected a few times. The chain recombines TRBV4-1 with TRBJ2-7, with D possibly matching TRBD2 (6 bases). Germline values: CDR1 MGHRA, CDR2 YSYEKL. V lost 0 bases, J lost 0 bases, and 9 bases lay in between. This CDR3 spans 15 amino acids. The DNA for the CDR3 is TGCGCCAGCAGCCAAGAGGGACTCTCCTCCTACGAGCAGTACTTC. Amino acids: CASSQEGLSSYEQYF.

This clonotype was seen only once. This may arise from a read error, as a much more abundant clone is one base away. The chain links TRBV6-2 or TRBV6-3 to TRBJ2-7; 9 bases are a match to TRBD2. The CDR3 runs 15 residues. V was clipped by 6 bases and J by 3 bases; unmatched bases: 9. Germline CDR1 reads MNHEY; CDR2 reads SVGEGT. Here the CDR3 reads CASSLDLAGSYEQYF. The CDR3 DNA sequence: TGTGCCAGCAGCTTAGATCTAGCGGGGAGCTACGAGCAGTACTTC.

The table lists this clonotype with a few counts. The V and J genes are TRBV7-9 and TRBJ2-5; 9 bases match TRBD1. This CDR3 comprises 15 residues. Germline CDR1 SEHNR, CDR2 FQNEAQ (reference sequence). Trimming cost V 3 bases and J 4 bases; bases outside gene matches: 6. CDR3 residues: CASSFLGQGGETQYF. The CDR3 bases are TGTGCCAGCAGCTTTCTGGGACAGGGAGGAGAGACCCAGTACTTC.

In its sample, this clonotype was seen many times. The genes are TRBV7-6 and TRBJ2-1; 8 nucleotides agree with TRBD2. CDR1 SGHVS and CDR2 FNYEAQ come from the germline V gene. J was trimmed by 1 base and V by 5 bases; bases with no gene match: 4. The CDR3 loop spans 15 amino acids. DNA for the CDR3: TGTGCCAGCAGCCCCAGCGGGGGTTCCTACAATGAGCAGTTCTTC. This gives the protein CASSPSGGSYNEQFF.

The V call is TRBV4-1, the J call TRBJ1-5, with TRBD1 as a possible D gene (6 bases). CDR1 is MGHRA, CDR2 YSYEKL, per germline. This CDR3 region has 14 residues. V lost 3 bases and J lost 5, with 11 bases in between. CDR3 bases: TGCGCCAGCAGCCAGCGGGACACGTATCAGCCCCAGCATTTT. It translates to CASSQRDTYQPQHF.

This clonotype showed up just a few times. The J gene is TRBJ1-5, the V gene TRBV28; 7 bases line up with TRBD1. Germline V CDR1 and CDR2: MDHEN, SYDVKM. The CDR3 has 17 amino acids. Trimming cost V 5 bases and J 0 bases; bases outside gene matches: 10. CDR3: CASSPITGAHSNQPQHF. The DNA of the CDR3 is TGTGCCAGCAGTCCAATAACAGGGGCCCATAGCAATCAGCCCCAGCATTTT.

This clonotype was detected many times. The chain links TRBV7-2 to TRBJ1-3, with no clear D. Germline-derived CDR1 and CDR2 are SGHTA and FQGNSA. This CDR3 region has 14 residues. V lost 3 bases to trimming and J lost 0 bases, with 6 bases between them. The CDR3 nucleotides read TGTGCCAGCAGCTTTGACAACTCTGGAAACACCATATATTTT. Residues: CASSFDNSGNTIYF.

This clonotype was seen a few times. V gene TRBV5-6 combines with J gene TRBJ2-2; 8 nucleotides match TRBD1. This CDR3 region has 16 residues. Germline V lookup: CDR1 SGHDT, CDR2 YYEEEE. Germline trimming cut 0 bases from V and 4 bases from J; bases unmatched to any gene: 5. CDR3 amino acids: CASSLGRQGRTGELFF. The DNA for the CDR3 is TGTGCCAGCAGCTTGGGCCGACAGGGGCGCACCGGGGAGCTGTTTTTT.